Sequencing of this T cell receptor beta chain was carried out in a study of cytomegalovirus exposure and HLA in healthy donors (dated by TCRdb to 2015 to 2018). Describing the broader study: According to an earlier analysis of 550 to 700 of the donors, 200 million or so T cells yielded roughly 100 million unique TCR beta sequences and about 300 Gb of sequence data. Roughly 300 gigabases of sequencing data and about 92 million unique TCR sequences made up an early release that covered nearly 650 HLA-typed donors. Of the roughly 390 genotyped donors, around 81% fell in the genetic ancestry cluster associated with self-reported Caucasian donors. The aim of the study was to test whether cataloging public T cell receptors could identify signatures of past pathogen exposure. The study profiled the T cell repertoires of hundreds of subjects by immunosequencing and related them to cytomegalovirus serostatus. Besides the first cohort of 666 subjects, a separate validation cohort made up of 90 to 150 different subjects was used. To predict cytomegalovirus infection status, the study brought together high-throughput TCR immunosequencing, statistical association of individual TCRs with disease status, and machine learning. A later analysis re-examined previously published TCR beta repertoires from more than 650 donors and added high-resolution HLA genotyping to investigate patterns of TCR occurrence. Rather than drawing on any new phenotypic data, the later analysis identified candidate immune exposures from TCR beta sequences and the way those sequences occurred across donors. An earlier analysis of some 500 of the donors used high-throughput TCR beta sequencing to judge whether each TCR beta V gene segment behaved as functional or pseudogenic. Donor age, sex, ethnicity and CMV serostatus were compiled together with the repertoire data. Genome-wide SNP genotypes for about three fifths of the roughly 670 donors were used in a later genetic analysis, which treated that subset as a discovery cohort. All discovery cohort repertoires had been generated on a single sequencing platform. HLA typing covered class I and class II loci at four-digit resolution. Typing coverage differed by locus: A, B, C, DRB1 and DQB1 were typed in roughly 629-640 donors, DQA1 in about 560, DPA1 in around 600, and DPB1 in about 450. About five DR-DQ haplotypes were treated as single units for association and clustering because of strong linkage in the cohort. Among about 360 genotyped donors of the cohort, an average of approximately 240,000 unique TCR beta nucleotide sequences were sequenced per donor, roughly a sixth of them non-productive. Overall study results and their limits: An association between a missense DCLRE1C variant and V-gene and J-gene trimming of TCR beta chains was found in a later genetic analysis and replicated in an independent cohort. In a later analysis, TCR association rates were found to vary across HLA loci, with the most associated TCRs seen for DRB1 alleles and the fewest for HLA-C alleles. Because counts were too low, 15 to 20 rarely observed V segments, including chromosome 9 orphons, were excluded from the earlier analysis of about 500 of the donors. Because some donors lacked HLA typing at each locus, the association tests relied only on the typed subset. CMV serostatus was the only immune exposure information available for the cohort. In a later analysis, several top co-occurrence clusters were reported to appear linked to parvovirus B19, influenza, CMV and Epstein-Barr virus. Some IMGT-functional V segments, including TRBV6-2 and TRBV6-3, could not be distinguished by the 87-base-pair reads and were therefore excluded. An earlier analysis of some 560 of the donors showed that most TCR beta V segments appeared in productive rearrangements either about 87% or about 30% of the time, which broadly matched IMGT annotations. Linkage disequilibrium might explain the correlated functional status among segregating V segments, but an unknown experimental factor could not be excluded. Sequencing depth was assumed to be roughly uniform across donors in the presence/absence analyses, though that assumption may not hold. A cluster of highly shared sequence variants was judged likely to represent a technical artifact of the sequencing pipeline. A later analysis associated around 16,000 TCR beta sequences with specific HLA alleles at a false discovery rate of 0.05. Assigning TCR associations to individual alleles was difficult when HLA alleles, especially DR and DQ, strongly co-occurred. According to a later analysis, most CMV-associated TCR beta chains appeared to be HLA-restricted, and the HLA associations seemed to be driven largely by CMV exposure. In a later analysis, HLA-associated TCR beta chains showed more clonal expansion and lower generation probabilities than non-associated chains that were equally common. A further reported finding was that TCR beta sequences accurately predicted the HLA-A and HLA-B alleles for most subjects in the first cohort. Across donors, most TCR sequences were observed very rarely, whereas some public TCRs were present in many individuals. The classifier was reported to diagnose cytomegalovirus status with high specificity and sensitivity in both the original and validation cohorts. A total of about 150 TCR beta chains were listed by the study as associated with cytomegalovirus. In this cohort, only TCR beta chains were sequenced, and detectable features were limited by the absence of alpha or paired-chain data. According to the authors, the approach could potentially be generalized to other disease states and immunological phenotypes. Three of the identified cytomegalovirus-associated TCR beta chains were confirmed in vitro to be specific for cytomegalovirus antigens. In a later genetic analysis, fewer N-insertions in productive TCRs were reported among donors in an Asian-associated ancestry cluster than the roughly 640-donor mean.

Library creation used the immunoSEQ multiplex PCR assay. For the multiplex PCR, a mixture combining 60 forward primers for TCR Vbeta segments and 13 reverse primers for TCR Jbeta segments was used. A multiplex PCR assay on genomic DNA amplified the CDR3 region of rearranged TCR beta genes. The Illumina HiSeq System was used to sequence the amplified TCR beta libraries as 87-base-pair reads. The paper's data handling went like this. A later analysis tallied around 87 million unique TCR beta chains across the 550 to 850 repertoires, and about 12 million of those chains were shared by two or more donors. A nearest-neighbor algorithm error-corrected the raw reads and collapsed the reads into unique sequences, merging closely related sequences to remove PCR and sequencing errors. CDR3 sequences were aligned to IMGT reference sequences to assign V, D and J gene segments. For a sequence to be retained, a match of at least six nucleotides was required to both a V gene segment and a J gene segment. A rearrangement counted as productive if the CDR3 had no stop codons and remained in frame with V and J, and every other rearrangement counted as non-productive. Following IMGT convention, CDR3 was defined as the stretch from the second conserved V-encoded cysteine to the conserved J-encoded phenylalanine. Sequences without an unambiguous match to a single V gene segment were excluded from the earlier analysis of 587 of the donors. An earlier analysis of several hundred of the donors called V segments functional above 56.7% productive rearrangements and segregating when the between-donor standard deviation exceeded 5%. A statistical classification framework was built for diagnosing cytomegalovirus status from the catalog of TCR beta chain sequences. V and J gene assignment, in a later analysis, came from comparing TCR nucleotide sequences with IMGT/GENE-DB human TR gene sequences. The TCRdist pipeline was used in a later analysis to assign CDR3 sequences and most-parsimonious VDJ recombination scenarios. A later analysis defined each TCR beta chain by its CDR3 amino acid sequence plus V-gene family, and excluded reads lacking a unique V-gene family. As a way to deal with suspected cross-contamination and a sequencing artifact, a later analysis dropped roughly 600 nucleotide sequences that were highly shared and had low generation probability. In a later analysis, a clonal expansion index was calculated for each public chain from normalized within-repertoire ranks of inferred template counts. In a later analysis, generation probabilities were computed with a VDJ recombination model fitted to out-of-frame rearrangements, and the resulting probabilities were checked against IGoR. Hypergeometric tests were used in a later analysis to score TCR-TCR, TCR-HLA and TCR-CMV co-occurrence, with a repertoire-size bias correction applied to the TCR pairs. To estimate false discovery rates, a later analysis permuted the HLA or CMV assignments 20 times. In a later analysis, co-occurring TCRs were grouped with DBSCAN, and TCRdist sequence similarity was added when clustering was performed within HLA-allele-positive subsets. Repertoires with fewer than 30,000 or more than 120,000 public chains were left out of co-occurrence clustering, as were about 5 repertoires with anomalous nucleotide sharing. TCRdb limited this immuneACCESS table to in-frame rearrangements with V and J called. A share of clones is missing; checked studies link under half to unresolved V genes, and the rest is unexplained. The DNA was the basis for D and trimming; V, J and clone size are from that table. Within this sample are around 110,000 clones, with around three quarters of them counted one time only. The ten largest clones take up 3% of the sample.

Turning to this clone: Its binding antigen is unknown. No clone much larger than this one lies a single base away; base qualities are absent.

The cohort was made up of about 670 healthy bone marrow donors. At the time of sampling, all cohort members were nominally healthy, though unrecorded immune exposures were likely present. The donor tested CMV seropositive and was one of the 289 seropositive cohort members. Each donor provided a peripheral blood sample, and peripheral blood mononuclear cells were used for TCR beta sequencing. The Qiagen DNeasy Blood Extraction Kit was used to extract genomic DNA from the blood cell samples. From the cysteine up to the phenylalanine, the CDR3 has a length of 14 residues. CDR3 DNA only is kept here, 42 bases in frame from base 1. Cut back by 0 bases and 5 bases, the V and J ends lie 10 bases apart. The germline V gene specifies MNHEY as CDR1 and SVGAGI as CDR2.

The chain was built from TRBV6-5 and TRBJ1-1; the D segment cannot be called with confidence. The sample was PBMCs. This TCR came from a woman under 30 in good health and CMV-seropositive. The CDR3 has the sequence CASSYSIPRTEAFF. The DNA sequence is TGTGCCAGCAGTTACTCCATCCCGAGGACTGAAGCTTTCTTT.